The clone carrying this T cell receptor beta chain was found a few times. Its antigen is currently unknown. These data belong to a study of early T cells in non-severe SARS-CoV-2 infection. Across the study: RNA in bulk from unsorted whole blood was sequenced, and chains were unpaired.

Findings of the study overall: Missing private and CD4 specificities, VDJdb matching favored anti-spike CD8 responses.

Unique molecular identifiers were affixed to single, distinct cDNA molecules. TCRdb re-called the 5' RACE reads with MiXCR, one entry per CDR3 protein. The sample records about 59,000 distinct CDR3 sequences, about 13% being singletons. The CDR3 totals 14 residues. CDR1 and CDR2 from the germline V gene are SGHTA and FQGTGA. V lost 5 bases and J 6 bases, leaving 16 bases between the germline ends. This sequence originates from an adult who was a healthcare worker with PCR-confirmed SARS-CoV-2 infection or an uninfected control (not recorded which). The gene calls are TRBV7-3 and TRBJ1-1, with D maybe TRBD1 (6 bases). The sequencing used whole blood, collected at baseline. The CDR3 bases are TGTGCCAGCAGCACACAGGGAAATGGAGCTGAAGCTTTCTTT. Amino acids: CASSTQGNGAEAFF.